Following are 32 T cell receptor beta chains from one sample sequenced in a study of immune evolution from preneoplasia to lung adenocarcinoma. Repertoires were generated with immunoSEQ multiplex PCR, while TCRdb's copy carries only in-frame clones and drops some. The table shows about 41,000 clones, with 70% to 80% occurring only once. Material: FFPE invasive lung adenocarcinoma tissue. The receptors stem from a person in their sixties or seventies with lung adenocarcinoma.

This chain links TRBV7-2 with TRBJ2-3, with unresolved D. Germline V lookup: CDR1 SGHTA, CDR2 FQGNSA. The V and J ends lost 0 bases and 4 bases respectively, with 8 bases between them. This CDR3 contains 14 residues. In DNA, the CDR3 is TGTGCCAGCAGCTTAGCGCGAATGCCAGATACGCAGTATTTT. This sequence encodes CASSLARMPDTQYF.

CDR3 amino acids: CASSLGDRTHEQYF. The CDR3 DNA is TGCGCCAGCAGCTTGGGGGACAGGACCCACGAGCAGTACTTC. This chain links TRBV5-1 with TRBJ2-7; 8 positions match TRBD1. Germline V gene data show CDR1 as SGHRS and CDR2 as YFSETQ. This CDR3 has 14 amino acids. V shed 0 bases and J 5 bases; nucleotides not matched to a gene: 4.

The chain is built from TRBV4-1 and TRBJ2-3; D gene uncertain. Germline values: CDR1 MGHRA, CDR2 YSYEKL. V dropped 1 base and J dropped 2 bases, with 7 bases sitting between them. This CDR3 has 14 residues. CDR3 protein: CASSQVGYTDTQYF. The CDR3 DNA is TGCGCCAGCAGCCAAGTAGGATACACAGATACGCAGTATTTT.

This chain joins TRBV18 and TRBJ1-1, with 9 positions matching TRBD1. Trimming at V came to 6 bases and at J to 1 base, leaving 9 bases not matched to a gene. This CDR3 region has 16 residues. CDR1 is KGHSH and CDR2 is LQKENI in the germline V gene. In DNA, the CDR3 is TGTGCCAGCTCCCCAGGACAGGGGCTTCAGAACACTGAAGCTTTCTTT. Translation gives CASSPGQGLQNTEAFF.

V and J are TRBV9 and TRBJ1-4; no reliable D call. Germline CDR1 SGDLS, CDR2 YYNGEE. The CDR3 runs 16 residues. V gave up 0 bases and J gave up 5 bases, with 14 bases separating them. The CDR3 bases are TGTGCCAGCAGCGTAGAGCCGAGCGGGCCAAATGAAAAACTGTTTTTT. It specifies CASSVEPSGPNEKLFF.

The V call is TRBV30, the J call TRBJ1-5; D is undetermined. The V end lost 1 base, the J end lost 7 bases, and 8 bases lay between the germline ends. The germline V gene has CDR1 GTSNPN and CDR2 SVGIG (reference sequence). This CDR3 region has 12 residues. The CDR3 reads CAWSATRQPQHF. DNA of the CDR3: TGTGCCTGGAGTGCGACCCGGCAGCCCCAGCATTTT.

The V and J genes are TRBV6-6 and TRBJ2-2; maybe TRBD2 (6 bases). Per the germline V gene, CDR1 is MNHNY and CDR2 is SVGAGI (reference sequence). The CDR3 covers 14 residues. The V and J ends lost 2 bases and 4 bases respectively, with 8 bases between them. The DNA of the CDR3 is TGTGCCAGCAGTTACAGGGGAGGCACCGGGGAGCTGTTTTTT. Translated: CASSYRGGTGELFF.

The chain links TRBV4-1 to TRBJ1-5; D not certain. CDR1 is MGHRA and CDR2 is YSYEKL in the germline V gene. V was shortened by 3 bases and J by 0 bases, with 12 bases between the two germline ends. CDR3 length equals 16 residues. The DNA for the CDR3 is TGCGCCAGCAGCCACGGGATAAAACGTAGCAATCAGCCCCAGCATTTT. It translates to CASSHGIKRSNQPQHF.

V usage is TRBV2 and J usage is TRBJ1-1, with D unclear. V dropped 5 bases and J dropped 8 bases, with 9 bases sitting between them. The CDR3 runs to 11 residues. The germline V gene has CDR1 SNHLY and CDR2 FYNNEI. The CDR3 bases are TGTGCCAGCAGTATAAGGGAAGAAGCTTTCTTT. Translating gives CASSIREEAFF.

CDR3: CASSMVTGNYGYTF. DNA of the CDR3: TGTGCCAGTAGTATGGTGACAGGCAACTATGGCTACACCTTC. The chain is built from TRBV19 and TRBJ1-2; D might be TRBD1 (6 bases). Germline lookup yields CDR1 LNHDA and CDR2 SQIVND (reference sequence). The CDR3 covers 14 residues. The germline V and J ends were trimmed by 3 bases and 2 bases, with 10 bases remaining between them.

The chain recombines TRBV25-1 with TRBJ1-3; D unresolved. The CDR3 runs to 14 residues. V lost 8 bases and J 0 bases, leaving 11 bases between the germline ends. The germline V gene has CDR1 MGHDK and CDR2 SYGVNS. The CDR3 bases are TGTGCCAGCTACTACTGCCGCTCTGGAAACACCATATATTTT. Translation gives CASYYCRSGNTIYF.

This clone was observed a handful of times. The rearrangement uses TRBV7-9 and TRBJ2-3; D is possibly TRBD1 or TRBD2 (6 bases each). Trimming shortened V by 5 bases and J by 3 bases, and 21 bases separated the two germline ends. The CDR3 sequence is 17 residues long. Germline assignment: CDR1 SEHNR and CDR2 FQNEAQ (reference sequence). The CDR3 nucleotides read TGTGCCAGCAGCAAGGGCGGGGCAGGGGATAGGACAGATACGCAGTATTTT. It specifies CASSKGGAGDRTDTQYF.

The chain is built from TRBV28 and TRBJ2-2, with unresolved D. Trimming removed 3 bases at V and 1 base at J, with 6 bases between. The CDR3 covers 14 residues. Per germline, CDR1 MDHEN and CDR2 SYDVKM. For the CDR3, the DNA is TGTGCCAGCAGTTTGCGACAGAACACCGGGGAGCTGTTTTTT. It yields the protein CASSLRQNTGELFF.

CDR3 nucleotide sequence: TGTGCCAGCAGCTTCCACCGGGAACAGCCCCAGCATTTT. Its translation is CASSFHREQPQHF. The V gene is TRBV7-2, the J gene TRBJ1-5; D is ambiguous. V was trimmed by 3 bases and J by 7 bases, leaving 10 bases between them. This CDR3 contains 13 residues. The germline CDR1 and CDR2 sequences are SGHTA and FQGNSA.

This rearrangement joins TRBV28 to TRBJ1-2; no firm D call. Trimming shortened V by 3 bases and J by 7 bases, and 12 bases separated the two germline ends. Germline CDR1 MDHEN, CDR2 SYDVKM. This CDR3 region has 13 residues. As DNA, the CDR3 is TGTGCCAGCAGTTTGTCCGCCAGCGGTGGCTACACCTTC. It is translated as CASSLSASGGYTF.

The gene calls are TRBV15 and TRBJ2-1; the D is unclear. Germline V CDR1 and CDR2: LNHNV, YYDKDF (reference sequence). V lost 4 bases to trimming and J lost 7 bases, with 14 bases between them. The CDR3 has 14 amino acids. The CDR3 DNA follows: TGTGCCACCAGCACCCCGGTCGTCTGGAATGAGCAGTTCTTC. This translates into CATSTPVVWNEQFF. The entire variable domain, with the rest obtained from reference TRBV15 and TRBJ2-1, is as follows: DAMVIQNPRYQVTQFGKPVTLSCSQTLNHNVMYWYQQKSSQAPKLLFHYYDKDFNNEADTPDNFQSRRPNTSFCFLDIRSPGLGDTAMYLCATSTPVVWNEQFFGPGTRLTVL.

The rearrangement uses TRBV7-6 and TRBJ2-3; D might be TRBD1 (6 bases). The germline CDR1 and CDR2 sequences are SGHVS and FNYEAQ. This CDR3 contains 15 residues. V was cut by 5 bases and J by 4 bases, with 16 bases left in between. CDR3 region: CASSPVVGAADTQYF. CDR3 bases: TGTGCCAGCAGCCCCGTGGTGGGGGCCGCAGATACGCAGTATTTT.

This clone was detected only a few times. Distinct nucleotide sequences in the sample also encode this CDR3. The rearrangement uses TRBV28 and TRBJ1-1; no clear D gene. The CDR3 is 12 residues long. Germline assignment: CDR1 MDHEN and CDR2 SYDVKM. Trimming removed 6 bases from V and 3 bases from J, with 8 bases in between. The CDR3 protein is CASSSVDTEAFF. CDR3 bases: TGTGCCAGCAGCTCGGTTGACACTGAAGCTTTCTTT.

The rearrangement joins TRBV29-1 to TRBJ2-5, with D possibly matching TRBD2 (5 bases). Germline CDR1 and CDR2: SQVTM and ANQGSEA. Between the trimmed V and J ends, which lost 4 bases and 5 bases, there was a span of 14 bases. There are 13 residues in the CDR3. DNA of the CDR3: TGCAGCGTTGTTTCTGTATCGGGGGAGACCCAGTACTTC. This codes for CSVVSVSGETQYF.

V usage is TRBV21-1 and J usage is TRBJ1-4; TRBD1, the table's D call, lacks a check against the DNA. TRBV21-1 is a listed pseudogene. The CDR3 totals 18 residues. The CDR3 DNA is TGTGCCAGCAGCCCCCCCGGGGGACAGGGGCCAACTAATGAAAAACTGTTTTTT. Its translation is CASSPPGGQGPTNEKLFF.

DNA of the CDR3: TGTGCCAGCAGCTTAAGGCCCCAGGAGACCCAGTACTTC. This encodes CASSLRPQETQYF. V gene TRBV7-8 combines with J gene TRBJ2-5; no clear D. Germline V gene data show CDR1 as SGHVS and CDR2 as FQNEAQ. The CDR3 totals 13 residues. V was trimmed by 2 bases and J by 5 bases, leaving 9 bases between them.

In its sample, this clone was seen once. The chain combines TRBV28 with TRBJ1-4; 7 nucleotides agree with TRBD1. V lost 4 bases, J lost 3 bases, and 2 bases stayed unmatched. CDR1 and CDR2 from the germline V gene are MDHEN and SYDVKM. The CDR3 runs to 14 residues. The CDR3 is CASSSGGANEKLFF. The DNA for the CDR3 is TGTGCCAGCAGTTCAGGGGGAGCTAATGAAAAACTGTTTTTT.

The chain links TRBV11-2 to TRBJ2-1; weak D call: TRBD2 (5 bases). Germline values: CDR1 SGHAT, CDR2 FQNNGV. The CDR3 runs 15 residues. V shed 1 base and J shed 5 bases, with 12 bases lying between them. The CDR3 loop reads CASSLGTGAHNEQFF. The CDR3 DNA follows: TGTGCCAGCAGCTTAGGGACTGGAGCCCACAATGAGCAGTTCTTC.

The CDR3 DNA reads as TGTGCCACCAGCAGAGTTCAGGGCGCTGAGCAGTTCTTC. Amino acids: CATSRVQGAEQFF. V and J are TRBV15 and TRBJ2-1, with TRBD1 as a possible D gene (5 bases). The length of the CDR3 is 13 residues. Trimming pared 1 base from V and 9 bases from J, leaving 10 bases between. CDR1 LNHNV and CDR2 YYDKDF come from the germline V gene (reference sequence). Supplemented by reference TRBV15 and TRBJ2-1, the full variable domain reads DAMVIQNPRYQVTQFGKPVTLSCSQTLNHNVMYWYQQKSSQAPKLLFHYYDKDFNNEADTPDNFQSRRPNTSFCFLDIRSPGLGDTAMYLCATSRVQGAEQFFGPGTRLTVL.

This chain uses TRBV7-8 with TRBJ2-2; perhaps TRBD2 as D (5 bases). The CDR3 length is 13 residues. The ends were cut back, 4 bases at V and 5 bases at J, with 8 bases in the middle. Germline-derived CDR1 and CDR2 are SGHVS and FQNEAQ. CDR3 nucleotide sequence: TGTGCCAGCAGCTCCCAGCGGACCGGGGAGCTGTTTTTT. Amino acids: CASSSQRTGELFF.

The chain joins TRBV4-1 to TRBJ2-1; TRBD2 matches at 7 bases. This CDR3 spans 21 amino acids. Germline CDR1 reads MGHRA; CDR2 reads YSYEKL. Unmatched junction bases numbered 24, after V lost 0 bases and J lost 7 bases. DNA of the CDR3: TGCGCCAGCAGCCAAGAAATCCCCTCACGCGGACTAGTCCGGGCGCGTAATGAGCAGTTCTTC. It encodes CASSQEIPSRGLVRARNEQFF.

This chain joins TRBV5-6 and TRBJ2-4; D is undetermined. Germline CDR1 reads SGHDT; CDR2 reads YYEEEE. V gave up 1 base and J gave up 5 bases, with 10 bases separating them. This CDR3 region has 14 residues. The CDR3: CASSLRGGQNIQYF. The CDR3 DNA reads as TGTGCCAGCAGCTTGAGAGGTGGTCAAAACATTCAGTACTTC.

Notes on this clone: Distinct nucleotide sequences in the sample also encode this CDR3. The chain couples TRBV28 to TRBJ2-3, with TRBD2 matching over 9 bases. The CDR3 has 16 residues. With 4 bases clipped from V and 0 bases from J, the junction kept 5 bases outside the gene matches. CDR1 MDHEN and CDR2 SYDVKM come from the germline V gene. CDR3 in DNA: TGTGCCAGCAGTTCATCTAGCGGGACCAGCACAGATACGCAGTATTTT. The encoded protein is CASSSSSGTSTDTQYF.

As DNA, the CDR3 is TGTGCCAGCAGCAAAGAGATCGTGCTAGCGGGAGATCGGAATACGCAGTATTTT. Protein sequence: CASSKEIVLAGDRNTQYF. This rearrangement joins TRBV21-1 to TRBJ2-3; TRBD2, the table's D call, lacks a check against the DNA. TRBV21-1 represents a pseudogene. CDR3 size: 18 residues.

The DNA of the CDR3 is TGCGCCAGCAGCCAAGGAACGGTAGGACGGCCGGGGGGGTATGGCTACACCTTC. It is translated as CASSQGTVGRPGGYGYTF. This chain links TRBV4-1 with TRBJ1-2, with a possible D match to TRBD1 (5 bases). Between the trimmed V and J ends, which lost 1 base and 5 bases, there was a span of 23 bases. From germline, CDR1 is MGHRA and CDR2 YSYEKL. The CDR3 extends over 18 amino acids.

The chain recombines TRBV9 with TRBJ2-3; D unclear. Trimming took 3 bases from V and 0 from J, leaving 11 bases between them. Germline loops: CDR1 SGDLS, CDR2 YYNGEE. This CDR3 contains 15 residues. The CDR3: CASSGRTPSTDTQYF. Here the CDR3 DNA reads TGTGCCAGCAGCGGACGGACCCCTAGCACAGATACGCAGTATTTT.

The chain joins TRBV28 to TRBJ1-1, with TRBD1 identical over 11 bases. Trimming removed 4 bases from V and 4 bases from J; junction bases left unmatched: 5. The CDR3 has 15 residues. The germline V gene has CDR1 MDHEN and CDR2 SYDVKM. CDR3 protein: CASSSIGTGGTEAFF. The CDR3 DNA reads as TGTGCCAGCAGTTCCATAGGGACAGGGGGCACTGAAGCTTTCTTT.